This T cell receptor beta chain was recovered during a study of T cells after yellow fever vaccination. Study-wide results and limits: Reappearing after the booster were most of the clones from primary vaccination (about 95% CD4, 88% CD8).

Germline CDR1 and CDR2: MNHEY and SVGAGI. The length of the CDR3 is 15 residues. V was trimmed by 2 bases and J by 5 bases, leaving 13 bases between them. This clonotype occurred a few times. Its antigen is currently unknown. TCRdb fed the 5' RACE reads into MiXCR, producing one record per CDR3 protein. This sample has just under 600,000 distinct CDR3 sequences, with approximately 13% found just once. The TCR was taken from a young man who received the YFV17D yellow fever vaccine. The chain couples TRBV6-5 to TRBJ2-1; TRBD1 is a possible D gene (5 bases). The input for sequencing was PBMCs, taken on the day of the yellow fever booster vaccination. CDR3 bases: TGTGCCAGCAGTTACCTGTCAGGGTTGAACAATGAGCAGTTCTTC. Translated, it gives CASSYLSGLNNEQFF.